This T cell receptor (beta chain) was captured by sequencing in a study of blood T cell repertoires in COVID-19 (dated by TCRdb to about 2020). Broadly, across the study: The collaborator samples originated in the United States, Italy and Spain and spanned the acute and convalescent phases of COVID-19. The material from the prospective study consisted of cDNA or gDNA derived from T cells, B-cell-depleted T cells, or PBMCs. Deeply sampled blood TCRbeta repertoires from subjects exposed to, actively infected with, or recovered from COVID-19 were included in the dataset. The repertoires were made available in a free public database intended to serve as a resource for research on the immune response to SARS-CoV-2. The samples were drawn from the first 160 participants of the ongoing ImmuneRACE study and from roughly 1,300 subjects provided by 6 global collaborators. Sample metadata almost always included a de-identified subject ID, COVID-19 status, age in years and sex. Where available, HLA class I and class II types were obtained from metadata supplied by the sample provider rather than from assay-based typing.

The CDR3 has 14 amino acids, counting the end cysteine and phenylalanine. Only the CDR3 DNA is retained, 42 bases long and in frame from the first base. According to the germline V gene, CDR1 reads MGHRA and CDR2 reads YSYEKL. The germline ends are 7 bases apart after V is trimmed by 0 bases and J by 1 base. What the research found in general, with its limitations: The quantity of clinical and demographic metadata differed by source and by participant and was supplied without curation.

The collaborating institutions used their own protocols to collect whole blood in K2EDTA tubes. For TCRbeta analysis, collaborators shipped samples in one of three forms: frozen whole blood, isolated PBMCs, or DNA extracted from either of those sample types. TCRbeta CDR3 regions were amplified from genomic DNA using the immunoSEQ Assay, a bias-controlled multiplex PCR. The source study handled its data this way. Nucleated cell counts per sample were estimated from amplification of reference gene primers within the assay. Sequence reads were collapsed and filtered to measure the absolute abundance of every unique TCRbeta CDR3 rearrangement. For each sample, productive Simpson clonality was calculated as the square root of Simpson's diversity index across productive rearrangements. The clones in this table, taken by TCRdb from immuneACCESS, are in-frame only. Not every clone is retained; where verified, under half of the shortfall comes from an unresolved V gene, and the cause of the rest is unknown. The V and J calls and the clone size are those of that table, but D and trimming were determined from the DNA. Recorded for this sample are about 90,000 clones; 75% to 95% of them occurred a single time. The ten most abundant clones make up about 2.5% of the sample.

About this clone itself: It has no known antigen specificity. No qualities accompany the bases; no much larger clone lies one base away.

What was sequenced was peripheral blood. The chain is made from TRBV4-1 and TRBJ2-7, with a weak D call of TRBD1 (5 bases match). The source of this sequence is a human donor with active COVID-19. The donor label of this sample is uncertain. The sequenced DNA: TGCGCCAGCAGCCAAGACAGGGCATCCTACGAGCAGTACTTC. It encodes CASSQDRASYEQYF.